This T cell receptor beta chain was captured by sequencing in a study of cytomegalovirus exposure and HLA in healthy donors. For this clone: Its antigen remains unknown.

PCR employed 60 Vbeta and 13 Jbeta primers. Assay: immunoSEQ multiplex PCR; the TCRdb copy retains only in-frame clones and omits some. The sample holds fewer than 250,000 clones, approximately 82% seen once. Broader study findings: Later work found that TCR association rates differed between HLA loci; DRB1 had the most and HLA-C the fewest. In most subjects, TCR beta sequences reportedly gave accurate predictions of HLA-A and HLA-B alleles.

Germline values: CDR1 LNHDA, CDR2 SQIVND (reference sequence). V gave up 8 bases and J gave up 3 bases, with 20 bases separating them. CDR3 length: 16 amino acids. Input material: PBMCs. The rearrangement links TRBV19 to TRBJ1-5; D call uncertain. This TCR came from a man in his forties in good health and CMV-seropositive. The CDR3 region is CASGDPDGPLNQPQHF. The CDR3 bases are TGTGCCAGTGGAGATCCCGACGGCCCCCTCAATCAGCCCCAGCATTTT. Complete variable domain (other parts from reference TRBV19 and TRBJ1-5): DGGITQSPKYLFRKEGQNVTLSCEQNLNHDAMYWYRQDPGQGLRLIYYSQIVNDFQKGDIAEGYSVSREKKESFPLTVTSAQKNPTAFYLCASGDPDGPLNQPQHFGDGTRLSIL.